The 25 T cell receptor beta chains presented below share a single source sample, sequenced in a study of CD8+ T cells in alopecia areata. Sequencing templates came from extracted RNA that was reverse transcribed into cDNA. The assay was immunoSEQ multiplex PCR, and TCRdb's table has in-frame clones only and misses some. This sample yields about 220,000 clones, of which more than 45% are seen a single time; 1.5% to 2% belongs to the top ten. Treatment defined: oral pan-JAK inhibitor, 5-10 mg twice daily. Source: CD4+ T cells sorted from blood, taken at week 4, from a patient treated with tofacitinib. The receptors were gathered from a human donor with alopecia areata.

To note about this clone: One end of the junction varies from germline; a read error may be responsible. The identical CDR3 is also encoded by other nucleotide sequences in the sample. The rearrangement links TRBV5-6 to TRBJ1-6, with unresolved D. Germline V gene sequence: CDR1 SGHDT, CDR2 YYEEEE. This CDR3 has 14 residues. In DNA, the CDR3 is TGCGCCAGCAGCTTGCAGCAGGTCAATTCACCCCTCCACTTT. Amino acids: CASSLQQVNSPLHF.

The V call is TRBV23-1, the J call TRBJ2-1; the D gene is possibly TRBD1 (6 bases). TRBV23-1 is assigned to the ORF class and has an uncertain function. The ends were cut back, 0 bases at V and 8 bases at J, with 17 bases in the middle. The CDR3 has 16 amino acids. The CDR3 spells CASSQSKAGDQDEQFF. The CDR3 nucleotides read TGCGCCAGCAGTCAATCGAAGGCAGGGGATCAAGATGAGCAGTTCTTC.

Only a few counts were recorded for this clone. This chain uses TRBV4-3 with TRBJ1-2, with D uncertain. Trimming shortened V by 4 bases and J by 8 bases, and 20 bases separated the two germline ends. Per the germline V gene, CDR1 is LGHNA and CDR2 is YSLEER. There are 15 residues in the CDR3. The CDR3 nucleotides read TGCGCCAGCAGCCCACACTCGGCACTTCGGCAGGGCTACACCTTC. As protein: CASSPHSALRQGYTF.

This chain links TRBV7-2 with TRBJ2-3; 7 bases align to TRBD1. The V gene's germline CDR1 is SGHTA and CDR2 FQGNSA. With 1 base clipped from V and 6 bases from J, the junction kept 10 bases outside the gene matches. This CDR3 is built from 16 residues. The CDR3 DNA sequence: TGTGCCAGCAGCTTAGGCCCTACGACAGGGTCGGATACGCAGTATTTT. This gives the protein CASSLGPTTGSDTQYF.

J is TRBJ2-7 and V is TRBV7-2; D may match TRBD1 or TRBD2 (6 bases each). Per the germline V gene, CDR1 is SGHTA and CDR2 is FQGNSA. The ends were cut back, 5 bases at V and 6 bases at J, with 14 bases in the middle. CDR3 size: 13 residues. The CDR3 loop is CASSQRRGSEQYF. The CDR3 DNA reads TGTGCCAGCAGCCAACGGAGGGGGAGCGAGCAGTACTTC.

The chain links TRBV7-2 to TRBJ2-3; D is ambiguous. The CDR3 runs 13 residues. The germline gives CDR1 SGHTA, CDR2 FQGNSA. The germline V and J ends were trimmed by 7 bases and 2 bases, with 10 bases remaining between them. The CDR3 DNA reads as TGTGCCAGCAACCCCGGCCCCACAGATACGCAGTATTTT. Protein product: CASNPGPTDTQYF.

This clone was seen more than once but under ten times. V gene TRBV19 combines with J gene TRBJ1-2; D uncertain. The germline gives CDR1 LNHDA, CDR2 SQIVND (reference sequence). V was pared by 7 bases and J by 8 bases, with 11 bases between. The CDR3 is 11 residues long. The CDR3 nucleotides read TGTGCCAGTAAAAGGGAGTTGGGCTACACCTTC. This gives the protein CASKRELGYTF.

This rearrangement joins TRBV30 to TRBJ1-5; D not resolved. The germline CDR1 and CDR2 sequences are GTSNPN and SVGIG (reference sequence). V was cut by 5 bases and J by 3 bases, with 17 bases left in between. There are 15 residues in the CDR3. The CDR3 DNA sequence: TGTGCCTGGGGAAAGCGAGGAATTGCCAATCAGCCCCAGCATTTT. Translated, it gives CAWGKRGIANQPQHF.

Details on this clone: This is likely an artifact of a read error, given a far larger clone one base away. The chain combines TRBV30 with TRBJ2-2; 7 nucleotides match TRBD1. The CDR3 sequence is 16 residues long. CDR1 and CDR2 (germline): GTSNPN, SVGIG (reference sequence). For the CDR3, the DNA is TGTGCCTGGAGACTTCGACAGGGTACAAACACCGGGGAGCTGGTTTTT. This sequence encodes CAWRLRQGTNTGELVF.

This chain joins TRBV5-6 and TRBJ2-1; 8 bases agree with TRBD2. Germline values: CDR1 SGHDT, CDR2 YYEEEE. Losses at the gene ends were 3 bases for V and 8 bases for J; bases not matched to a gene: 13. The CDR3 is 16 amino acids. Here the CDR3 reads CASSSLRGGRLHEQFF. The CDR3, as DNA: TGTGCCAGCAGCTCCCTCCGGGGGGGCCGGCTCCATGAGCAGTTCTTC.

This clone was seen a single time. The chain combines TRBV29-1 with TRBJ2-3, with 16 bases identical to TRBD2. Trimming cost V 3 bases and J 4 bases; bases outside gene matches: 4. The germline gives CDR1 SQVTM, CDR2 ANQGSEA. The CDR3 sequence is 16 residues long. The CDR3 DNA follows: TGCAGCGTTGAGGGGACTAGCGGGGGGGACGCAGATACGCAGTATTTT. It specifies CSVEGTSGGDADTQYF.

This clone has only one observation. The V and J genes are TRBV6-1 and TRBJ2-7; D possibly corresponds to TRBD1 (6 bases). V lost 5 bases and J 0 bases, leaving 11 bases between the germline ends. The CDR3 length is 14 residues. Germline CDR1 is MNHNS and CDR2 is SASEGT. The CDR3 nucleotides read TGTGCCAGCAGTTCAGGGGCGAGCTCCTACGAGCAGTACTTC. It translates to CASSSGASSYEQYF.

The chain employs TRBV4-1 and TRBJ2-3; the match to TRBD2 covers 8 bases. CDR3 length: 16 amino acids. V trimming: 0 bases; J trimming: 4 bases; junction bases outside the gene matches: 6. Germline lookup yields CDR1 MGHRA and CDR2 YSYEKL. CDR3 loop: CASSQDRGGAADTQYF. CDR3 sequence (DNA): TGCGCCAGCAGCCAAGATCGGGGGGGAGCGGCAGATACGCAGTATTTT.

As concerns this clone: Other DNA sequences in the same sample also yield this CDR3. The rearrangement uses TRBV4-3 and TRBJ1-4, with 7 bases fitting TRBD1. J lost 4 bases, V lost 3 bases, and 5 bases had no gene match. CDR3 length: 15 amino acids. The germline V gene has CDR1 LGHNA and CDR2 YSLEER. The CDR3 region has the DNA TGCGCCAGCAGCCAGCGACAGGGCCTTAATGAAAAACTGTTTTTT. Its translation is CASSQRQGLNEKLFF.

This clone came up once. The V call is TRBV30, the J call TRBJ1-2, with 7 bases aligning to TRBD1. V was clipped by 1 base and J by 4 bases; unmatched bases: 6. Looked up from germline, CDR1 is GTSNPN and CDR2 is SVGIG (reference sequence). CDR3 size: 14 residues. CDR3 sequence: CAWSATGAGYGYTF. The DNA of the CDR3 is TGTGCCTGGAGTGCTACAGGGGCGGGCTATGGCTACACCTTC.

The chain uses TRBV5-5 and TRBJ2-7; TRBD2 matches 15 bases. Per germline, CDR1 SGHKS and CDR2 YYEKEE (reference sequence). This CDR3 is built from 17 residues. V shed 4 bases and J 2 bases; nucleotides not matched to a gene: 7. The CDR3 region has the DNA TGTGCCAGCAGCATCGGGACTAGCGGGGGGACCCCCTACGAGCAGTACTTC. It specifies CASSIGTSGGTPYEQYF.

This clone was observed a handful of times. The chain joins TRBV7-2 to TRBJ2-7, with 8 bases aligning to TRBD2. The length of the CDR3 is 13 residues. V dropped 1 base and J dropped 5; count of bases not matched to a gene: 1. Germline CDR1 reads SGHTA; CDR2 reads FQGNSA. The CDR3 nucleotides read TGTGCCAGCAGCTTAGAGGGACTAGACGAGCAGTACTTC. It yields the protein CASSLEGLDEQYF.

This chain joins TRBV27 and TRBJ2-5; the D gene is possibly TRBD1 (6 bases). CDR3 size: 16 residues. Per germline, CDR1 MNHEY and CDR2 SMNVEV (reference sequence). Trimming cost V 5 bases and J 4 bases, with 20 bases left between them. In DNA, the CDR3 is TGTGCCAGCAGTAGTAAGGGGCAGGGGTTTGTAGAGACCCAGTACTTC. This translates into CASSSKGQGFVETQYF.

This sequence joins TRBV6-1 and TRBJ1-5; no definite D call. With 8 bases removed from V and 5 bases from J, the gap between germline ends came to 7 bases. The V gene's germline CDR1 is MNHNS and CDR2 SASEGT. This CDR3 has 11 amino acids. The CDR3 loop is CASQNDQPQHF. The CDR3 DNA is TGTGCCAGCCAGAATGATCAGCCCCAGCATTTT.

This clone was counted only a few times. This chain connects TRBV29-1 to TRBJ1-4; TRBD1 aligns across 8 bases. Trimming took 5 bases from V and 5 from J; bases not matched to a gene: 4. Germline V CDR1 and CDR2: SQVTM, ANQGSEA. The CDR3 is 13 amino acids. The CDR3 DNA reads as TGCAGCGTTCTCCGGGACAGGAATGAAAAACTGTTTTTT. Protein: CSVLRDRNEKLFF. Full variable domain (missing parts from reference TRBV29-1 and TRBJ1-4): SAVISQKPSRDICQRGTSLTIQCQVDSQVTMMFWYRQQPGQSLTLIATANQGSEATYESGFVIDKFPISRPNLTFSTLTVSNMSPEDSSIYLCSVLRDRNEKLFFGSGTQLSVL.

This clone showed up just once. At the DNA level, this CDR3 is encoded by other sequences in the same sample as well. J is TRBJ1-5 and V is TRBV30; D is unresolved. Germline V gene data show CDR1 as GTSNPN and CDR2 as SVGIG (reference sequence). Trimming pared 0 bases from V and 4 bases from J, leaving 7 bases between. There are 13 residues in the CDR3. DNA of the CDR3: TGTGCCTGGAGTGTGCGAGGGAATCAGCCCCAGCATTTT. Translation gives CAWSVRGNQPQHF.

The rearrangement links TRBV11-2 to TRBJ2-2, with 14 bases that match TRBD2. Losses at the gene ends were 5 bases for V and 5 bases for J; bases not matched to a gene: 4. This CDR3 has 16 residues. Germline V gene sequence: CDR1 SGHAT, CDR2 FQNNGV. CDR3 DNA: TGTGCCAGCAGCGCGACTAGCGGGGGGGGGACCGGGGAGCTGTTTTTT. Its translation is CASSATSGGGTGELFF. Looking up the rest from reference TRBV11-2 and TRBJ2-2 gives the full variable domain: EAGVAQSPRYKIIEKRQSVAFWCNPISGHATLYWYQQILGQGPKLLIQFQNNGVVDDSQLPKDRFSAERLKGVDSTLKIQPAKLEDSAVYLCASSATSGGGTGELFFGEGSRLTVL.

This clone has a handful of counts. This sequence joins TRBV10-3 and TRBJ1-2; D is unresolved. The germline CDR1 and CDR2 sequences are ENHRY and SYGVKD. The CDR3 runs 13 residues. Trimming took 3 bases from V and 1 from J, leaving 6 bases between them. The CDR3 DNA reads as TGTGCCATCAGTGAAGGAGATAACTATGGCTACACCTTC. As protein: CAISEGDNYGYTF.

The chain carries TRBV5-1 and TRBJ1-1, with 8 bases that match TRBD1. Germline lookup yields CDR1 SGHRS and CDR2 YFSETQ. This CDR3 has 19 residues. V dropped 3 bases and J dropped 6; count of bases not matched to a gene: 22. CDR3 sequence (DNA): TGCGCCAGCAGCTCGGGACTTCTGTTATGGGGGACAGGAAGACCTGAAGCTTTCTTT. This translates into CASSSGLLLWGTGRPEAFF.

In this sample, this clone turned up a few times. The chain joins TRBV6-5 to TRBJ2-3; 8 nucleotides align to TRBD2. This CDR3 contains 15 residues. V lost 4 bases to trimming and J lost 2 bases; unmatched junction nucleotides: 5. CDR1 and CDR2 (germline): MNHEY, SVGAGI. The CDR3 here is CASSSAGGYTDTQYF. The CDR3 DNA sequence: TGTGCCAGCAGTTCCGCGGGGGGTTACACAGATACGCAGTATTTT.